One and the same sample provided the 23 T cell receptor beta chains below, sequenced in a study of beta chain features in type 1 diabetes (dated by TCRdb to the late 2010s). Library creation used the immunoSEQ multiplex PCR assay. The entire isolated RNA was reverse transcribed using the High Capacity cDNA Reverse Transcription Kit, and thus expressed TCRB transcripts were sequenced. The clones in this table, taken by TCRdb from immuneACCESS, are in-frame only. Not every clone is retained; where verified, under half of the shortfall comes from an unresolved V gene, and the cause of the rest is unknown. The sample table shows about 700,000 clones, and roughly an eighth are seen once. Together, the top ten hold 0.022% of the sample. The full study reports these points: Type 1 diabetes patients showed a moderate but significant shortening of TCRB CDR3 length in all four CD4+ subsets.

These TCRs are of unknown antigen specificity. The sequencing sample was made of naive CD4+ T cells from blood. The cell subset or site label, as the study defines it: true naive CD4+ T cells. Receptor source: a man younger than 35 with type 1 diabetes.

This clone was found a few times. The chain uses TRBV30 and TRBJ2-1; no reliable D call. V lost 0 bases to trimming and J lost 7 bases, with 7 bases between them. The CDR3 runs 12 residues. Germline V gene lookup returns CDR1 GTSNPN and CDR2 SVGIG (reference sequence). CDR3 bases: TGTGCCTGGAGTGTTTTCGGGAATGAGCAGTTCTTC. Translating gives CAWSVFGNEQFF.

This chain links TRBV7-2 with TRBJ2-1; D uncertain. CDR1 is SGHTA, CDR2 FQGNSA, per germline. The CDR3 covers 11 residues. The ends were cut back, 7 bases at V and 2 bases at J, with 3 bases in the middle. CDR3 DNA sequence: TGTGCCAGCACGACCTACAATGAGCAGTTCTTC. It encodes CASTTYNEQFF.

This clone was found a few times. V gene TRBV2 combines with J gene TRBJ2-5, with D perhaps TRBD2 (7 bases). Germline-derived CDR1 and CDR2 are SNHLY and FYNNEI. The CDR3 runs 15 residues. V was pared by 1 base and J by 5 bases, with 14 bases between. CDR3 sequence (DNA): TGTGCCAGCAGTGAAGACGGGGGGCTGGTTGAGACCCAGTACTTC. Residues: CASSEDGGLVETQYF.

The chain couples TRBV30 to TRBJ1-2; 9 bases align to TRBD1. The V gene's germline CDR1 is GTSNPN and CDR2 SVGIG (reference sequence). The CDR3 sequence is 13 residues long. V gave up 3 bases and J gave up 4 bases; unmatched junction bases: 3. DNA for the CDR3: TGTGCCTGGAGCAGACAGGGGGTCTATGGCTACACCTTC. Its translation is CAWSRQGVYGYTF.

This clone showed up just a few times. The chain has TRBV9 and TRBJ1-3, with TRBD1 as a possible D gene (5 bases). Deletions cut 0 bases from V and 8 bases from J, with 12 bases between. From germline, CDR1 is SGDLS and CDR2 YYNGEE. The CDR3 is 14 amino acids. Here the CDR3 DNA reads TGTGCCAGCAGCGTAGCCTGGGGCTCGGACACCATATATTTT. Translation gives CASSVAWGSDTIYF.

The table lists this clone with a few counts. CDR3 protein: CSVEGEIIDTQYF. The DNA of the CDR3 is TGCAGCGTTGAAGGGGAGATTATAGATACGCAGTATTTT. V usage is TRBV29-1 and J usage is TRBJ2-3, with a possible D match to TRBD2 (5 bases). The length of the CDR3 is 13 residues. Trimming pared 1 base from V and 5 bases from J, leaving 10 bases between. Germline loops: CDR1 SQVTM, CDR2 ANQGSEA.

The rearrangement joins TRBV30 to TRBJ1-5; tentatively, D is TRBD1 (5 bases). Germline CDR1 is GTSNPN and CDR2 is SVGIG (reference sequence). The V end was cut by 0 bases, the J end by 2 bases, with 11 bases between. The CDR3 consists of 15 residues. CDR3 in amino acids: CAWSVGMGGNQPQHF. The CDR3 DNA is TGTGCCTGGAGTGTAGGGATGGGGGGCAATCAGCCCCAGCATTTT.

This clone was counted between two and nine times. The rearrangement joins TRBV25-1 to TRBJ1-3; D is unresolved. The ends were cut back, 1 base at V and 6 bases at J, with 7 bases in the middle. The V gene's germline CDR1 is MGHDK and CDR2 SYGVNS. The CDR3 length is 13 residues. The CDR3 loop is CASSEFTVNTIYF. CDR3 bases: TGTGCCAGCAGTGAATTTACTGTAAACACCATATATTTT.

J is TRBJ2-5 and V is TRBV6-6; perhaps TRBD2 as D (6 bases). The CDR3 has 15 residues. Trimming shortened V by 5 bases and J by 1 base, and 14 bases separated the two germline ends. CDR1 and CDR2 from the germline V gene are MNHNY and SVGAGI (reference sequence). The CDR3 nucleotides read TGTGCCAGCAGTCGGGGGACCGGGCTCCAAGAGACCCAGTACTTC. The encoded protein is CASSRGTGLQETQYF.

The rearrangement links TRBV6-1 to TRBJ1-5; D is ambiguous. V gave up 2 bases and J gave up 0 bases, with 5 bases separating them. Germline CDR1 is MNHNS and CDR2 is SASEGT. This CDR3 contains 14 residues. CDR3 in amino acids: CASSESGSNQPQHF. CDR3 nucleotides: TGTGCCAGCAGTGAAAGTGGTAGCAATCAGCCCCAGCATTTT.

In the case of this clone: Other DNA sequences in this sample translate to the same CDR3. J is TRBJ2-3 and V is TRBV20-1; D remains unclear. V lost 0 bases, J lost 6 bases, and 1 base lay in between. Germline lookup yields CDR1 DFQATT and CDR2 SNEGSKA (reference sequence). This CDR3 is 10 amino acids long. The CDR3 is CSAREDTQYF. The DNA for the CDR3 is TGCAGTGCTAGAGAGGATACGCAGTATTTT.

The CDR3 reads CASSPRGDNSYNEQFF. DNA for the CDR3: TGTGCCAGCAGCCCGCGGGGGGACAACTCCTACAATGAGCAGTTCTTC. This chain uses TRBV9 with TRBJ2-1; 8 positions agree with TRBD2. CDR1 and CDR2 from the germline V gene are SGDLS and YYNGEE. CDR3 length: 16 residues. The J segment lost 0 bases and the V segment lost 4 bases, leaving 6 bases of the junction unmatched.

This chain links TRBV28 with TRBJ2-7; 11 nucleotides align to TRBD1. Per germline, CDR1 MDHEN and CDR2 SYDVKM. CDR3 length: 14 amino acids. V lost 4 bases, J lost 6 bases, and 5 bases stayed unmatched. The DNA for the CDR3 is TGTGCCAGCAGTTCCGGACAGGGGGCTGGCGAGCAGTACTTC. This sequence encodes CASSSGQGAGEQYF.

The J gene is TRBJ1-4, the V gene TRBV30, with TRBD1 matching 8 bases. With 4 bases clipped from V and 7 bases from J, the junction kept 8 bases outside the gene matches. CDR1 is GTSNPN and CDR2 is SVGIG in the germline V gene (reference sequence). This CDR3 comprises 14 residues. CDR3 loop: CAWTYQGAGEKLFF. The DNA for the CDR3 is TGTGCCTGGACGTATCAGGGGGCAGGTGAAAAACTGTTTTTT.

This chain links TRBV6-1 with TRBJ1-5, with TRBD1 identical over 8 bases. Germline V gene lookup returns CDR1 MNHNS and CDR2 SASEGT. The trim removed 2 bases at V and 5 bases at J, leaving 14 bases unmatched. The CDR3 loop spans 18 amino acids. The CDR3 reads CASSERTGRFSGDQPQHF. DNA of the CDR3: TGTGCCAGCAGTGAAAGGACAGGGCGGTTCAGTGGGGATCAGCCCCAGCATTTT.

The chain joins TRBV7-9 to TRBJ2-1; 8 bases map to TRBD2. The CDR3 runs to 13 residues. J gave up 8 bases and V 3 bases, and 3 bases lay outside the gene matches. Germline values: CDR1 SEHNR, CDR2 FQNEAQ (reference sequence). CDR3 DNA: TGTGCCAGCAGCTTGCAACTAGCGGATGAGCAGTTCTTC. Residues: CASSLQLADEQFF.

V gene TRBV6-5 combines with J gene TRBJ1-1; TRBD1 might be the D (5 bases). Trimming stripped 4 bases from V and 10 bases from J, with 16 bases between. This CDR3 is 13 amino acids long. The germline gives CDR1 MNHEY, CDR2 SVGAGI. In nucleotides, the CDR3 is TGTGCCAGCAGTTCCACCGGGACCGCCGCAGCTTTCTTT. Protein sequence: CASSSTGTAAAFF.

The J gene is TRBJ2-1, the V gene TRBV5-4, with TRBD2 matching over 15 bases. After removal of 5 bases from V and 9 bases from J, the junction contained 9 bases not matched to a gene. CDR1 and CDR2 from the germline V gene are SGHNT and YYREEE (reference sequence). The CDR3 extends over 16 amino acids. CDR3 nucleotide sequence: TGTGCCAGCAGTTCGGGACTAGCGGGGGGTATGGGTGAGCAGTTCTTC. It yields the protein CASSSGLAGGMGEQFF.

The rearrangement links TRBV7-9 to TRBJ1-3, with D maybe TRBD1 (5 bases). Between the trimmed V and J ends, which lost 6 bases and 0 bases, there was a span of 18 bases. This CDR3 spans 17 amino acids. CDR1 is SEHNR and CDR2 is FQNEAQ in the germline V gene (reference sequence). The CDR3 loop is CASRAKGMGSSGNTIYF. The CDR3 nucleotides are TGTGCCAGCAGGGCAAAGGGGATGGGGAGCTCTGGAAACACCATATATTTT.

This clone was seen only a few times. The gene calls are TRBV11-3 and TRBJ2-5, with D unresolved. Looked up from germline, CDR1 is SGHNT and CDR2 is YENEEA. CDR3 size: 12 residues. V lost 6 bases and J 2 bases, leaving 7 bases between the germline ends. The CDR3 is CASSRTQETQYF. As DNA, the CDR3 is TGTGCCAGCAGTAGAACACAAGAGACCCAGTACTTC.

This clone showed up just a few times. The chain recombines TRBV25-1 with TRBJ1-1; possibly TRBD1 for D (5 bases). CDR3 length: 12 residues. The ends were cut back, 4 bases at V and 5 bases at J, with 8 bases in the middle. Germline-derived CDR1 and CDR2 are MGHDK and SYGVNS. CDR3 amino acids: CASSGGLTEAFF. CDR3 in DNA: TGTGCCAGCAGTGGGGGGTTGACTGAAGCTTTCTTT. Combining the CDR3 with reference TRBV25-1 and TRBJ1-1 gives the whole variable domain EADIYQTPRYLVIGTGKKITLECSQTMGHDKMYWYQQDPGMELHLIHYSYGVNSTEKGDLSSESTVSRIRTEHFPLTLESARPSHTSQYLCASSGGLTEAFFGQGTRLTVV.

A few counts support this clone. This chain uses TRBV18 with TRBJ1-2; perhaps TRBD1 as D (5 bases). The germline gives CDR1 KGHSH, CDR2 LQKENI. Trimming removed 8 bases from V and 2 bases from J, with 18 bases in between. The CDR3 length is 15 residues. CDR3 DNA sequence: TGTGCCAGCACCCCGGAAACAGGCGGGAACTATGGCTACACCTTC. Protein: CASTPETGGNYGYTF.

This CDR3 reads CASSEGGSDRGFPQYF. Here the CDR3 DNA reads TGTGCCAGCAGTGAAGGCGGCTCGGACAGGGGGTTTCCCCAGTACTTC. The chain recombines TRBV6-1 with TRBJ2-5, with TRBD1 matching over 10 bases. CDR3 length: 16 residues. Germline V CDR1 and CDR2: MNHNS, SASEGT. V trimming: 1 base; J trimming: 9 bases; junction bases outside the gene matches: 11.